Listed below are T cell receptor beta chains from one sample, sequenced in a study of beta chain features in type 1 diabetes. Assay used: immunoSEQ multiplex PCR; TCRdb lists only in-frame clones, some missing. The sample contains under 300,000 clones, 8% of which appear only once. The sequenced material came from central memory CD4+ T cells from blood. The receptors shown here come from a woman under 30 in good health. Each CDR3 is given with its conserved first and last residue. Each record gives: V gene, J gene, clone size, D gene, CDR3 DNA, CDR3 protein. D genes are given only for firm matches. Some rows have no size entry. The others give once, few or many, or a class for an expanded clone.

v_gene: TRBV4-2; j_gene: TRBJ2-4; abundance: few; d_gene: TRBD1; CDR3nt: TGTGCCAGCAGCCAAGATGACCGGACAGGGCCAGCCAAAAACATTCAGTACTTC; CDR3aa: CASSQDDRTGPAKNIQYF
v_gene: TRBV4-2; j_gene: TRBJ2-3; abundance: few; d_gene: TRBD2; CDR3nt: TGTGCCAGCAGCCCCACGACCCTACTGGGACTAGCACCAGATACGCAGTATTTT; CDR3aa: CASSPTTLLGLAPDTQYF
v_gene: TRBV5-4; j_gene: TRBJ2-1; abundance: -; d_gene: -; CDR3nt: TGTGCCAGCAGCAGGGCCGGGGCCCAACCTGCCAATGAGCAGTTCTTC; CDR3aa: CASSRAGAQPANEQFF
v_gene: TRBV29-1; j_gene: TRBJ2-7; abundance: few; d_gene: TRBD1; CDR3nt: TGCAGCGTTGAGGGCCCAGGACAGGGCGCCTACGAGCAGTACTTC; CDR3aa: CSVEGPGQGAYEQYF
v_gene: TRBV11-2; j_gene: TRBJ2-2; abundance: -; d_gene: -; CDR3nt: TGTGCCTGGGCGGGGACTAACACCGGGGAGCTGTTTTTT; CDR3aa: CAWAGTNTGELFF
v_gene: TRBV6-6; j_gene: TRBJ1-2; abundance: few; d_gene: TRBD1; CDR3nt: TGTGCCAGCAGTCATGGGACAGACTATGGCTACACCTTC; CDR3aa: CASSHGTDYGYTF
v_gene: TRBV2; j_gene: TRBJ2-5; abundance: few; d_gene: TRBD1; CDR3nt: TGTGCCAGCAAACCGGGACAGGGTACCCAGTACTTC; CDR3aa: CASKPGQGTQYF
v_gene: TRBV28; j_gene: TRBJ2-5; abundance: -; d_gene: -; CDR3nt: TGTGCCAGCAGTCTCGCGGGGCAGGCGGGAGAGACCCAGTACTTC; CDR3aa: CASSLAGQAGETQYF
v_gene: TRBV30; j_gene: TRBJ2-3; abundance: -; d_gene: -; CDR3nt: TGTGCCTGGAGTCCGGGCGGATCCACAGATACGCAGTATTTT; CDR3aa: CAWSPGGSTDTQYF
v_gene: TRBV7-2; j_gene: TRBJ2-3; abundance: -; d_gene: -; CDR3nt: TGTGCCAGCAGCCCGAACAGGGTGTTCGGCACAGATACGCAGTATTTT; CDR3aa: CASSPNRVFGTDTQYF
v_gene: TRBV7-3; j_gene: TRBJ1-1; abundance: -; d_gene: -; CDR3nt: TGTGCCAGCAGCTTAATACAGAAATTT; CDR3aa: CASSLIQKF
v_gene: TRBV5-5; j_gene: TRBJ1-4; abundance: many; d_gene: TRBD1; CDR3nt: TGTGCCAGCAGCTTACAGGGGACGGGGTATGAAAAACTGTTTTTT; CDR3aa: CASSLQGTGYEKLFF
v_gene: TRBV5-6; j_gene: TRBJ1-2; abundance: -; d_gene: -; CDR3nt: TGTGCCAGCGCGGGGGAAGGTCGTGGCTACACCTTC; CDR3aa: CASAGEGRGYTF
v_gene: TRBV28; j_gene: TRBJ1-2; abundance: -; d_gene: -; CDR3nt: TGTGCCAGCGAGGGGTCGGGTCCTCCTTATGGCTACACCTTC; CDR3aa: CASEGSGPPYGYTF
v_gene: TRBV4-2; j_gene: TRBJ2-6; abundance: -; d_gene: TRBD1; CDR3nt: TGTGCCAGCAGCCCCCGGGACAGGAGAAGTACTGGGGCCAACGTCCTGACTTTC; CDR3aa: CASSPRDRRSTGANVLTF
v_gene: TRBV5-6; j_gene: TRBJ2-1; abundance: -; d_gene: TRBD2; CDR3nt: TGTGCCAGCAGCCTCGGGGAGGGTGGTCAGTTCTTC; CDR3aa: CASSLGEGGQFF
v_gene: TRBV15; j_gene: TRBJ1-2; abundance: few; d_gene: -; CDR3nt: TGTGCCACCAGCAGAGATGGGGGTGGCTACACCTTC; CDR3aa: CATSRDGGGYTF
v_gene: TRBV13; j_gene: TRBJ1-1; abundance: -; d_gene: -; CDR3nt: TGTGCCAGCAGCTCTCAAATGAGCGGGGGCGGGTTTACTTTCTTT; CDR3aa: CASSSQMSGGGFTFF
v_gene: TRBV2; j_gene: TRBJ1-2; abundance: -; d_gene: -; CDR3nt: TGTGCCAGCAGGGAGGTGCGCGGGGGCTACTATGGCTACACCTTC; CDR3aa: CASREVRGGYYGYTF
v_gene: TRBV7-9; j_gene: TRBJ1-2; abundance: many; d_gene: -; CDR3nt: TGTGCCAGCAGCTGGGTGGTCCCTAACTATGGCTACACCTTC; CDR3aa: CASSWVVPNYGYTF
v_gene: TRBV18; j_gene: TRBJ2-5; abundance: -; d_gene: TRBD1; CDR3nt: TGTGCCAGCTCACCGGGACAGGGAGGATACTTC; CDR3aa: CASSPGQGGYF